These T cell receptor beta chains were read from a single sample in a study of blood T cell repertoires in COVID-19. Sequencing used immunoSEQ multiplex PCR; TCRdb keeps in-frame clones, though not all of them. The repertoire has some 380,000 clones, about 87% of them found once; the top ten carry 1.3%. The sample taken for sequencing was PBMCs or T cells enriched from blood (not recorded which). The receptors were gathered from a man aged 30 to 45 who had recovered from COVID-19. Each CDR3 is given with its conserved first and last residue. Fields, in order: clone size, J gene, V gene, CDR3 length, D gene, CDR3 DNA, CDR3 protein. D genes are given only for firm matches. Clone size appears in some rows only: once, few, many, or a class for an expanded clone.

. TRBJ1-1 TRBV6-5 15 . TGTGCCAGCAGTTACTCGATTTCGGGGGGCACTGAAGCTTTCTTT CASSYSISGGTEAFF
. TRBJ2-2 TRBV6-5 16 . TGTGCCAGCAGTTACCTACAGGGAAGGAACACCGGGGAGCTGTTTTTT CASSYLQGRNTGELFF
. TRBJ1-1 TRBV4-1 13 . TGCGCCAGCAGCCCCACAGGAGGGACTGAAGCTTTCTTT CASSPTGGTEAFF
once TRBJ2-7 TRBV2 15 . TGTGCCAGCGGTGGGACACCAAAAAAGTTCTACGAGCAGTACTTC CASGGTPKKFYEQYF
. TRBJ2-1 TRBV13 14 TRBD2 TGTGCCAGCAGGCTAGCGGGGGGTCTCAATGAGCAGTTCTTC CASRLAGGLNEQFF
. TRBJ2-7 TRBV10-1 14 TRBD1 TGCGCCAGCAGCCCCGACAGGGAGTTCTACGAGCAGTACTTC CASSPDREFYEQYF
. TRBJ2-7 TRBV6-5 14 TRBD1 TGTGCCAGCAGTTACTCGGGACAGGGGGCAAGGCAGTACTTC CASSYSGQGARQYF
. TRBJ2-3 TRBV18 15 TRBD1 TGTGCCAGCTCACCACAGGGGGCGAGCACAGATACGCAGTATTTT CASSPQGASTDTQYF
. TRBJ2-3 TRBV12-3/TRBV12-4 12 . TGTGCCAGCACCGAGGGAGGGGGTGGGCAGTATTTT CASTEGGGGQYF
. TRBJ2-5 TRBV5-1 13 . TGCGCCAGCAGGCACCGGGGGATGGAGACCCAGTACTTC CASRHRGMETQYF
. TRBJ1-1 TRBV10-3 13 TRBD1 TGTGCCATCAGTGAGACAGGGGGCGAAGGGGCTTTCTTT CAISETGGEGAFF
. TRBJ1-2 TRBV11-2 14 . TGTGCCAGCAGCTTAGGGGCCGCCCAGGGCCGCTACACCTTC CASSLGAAQGRYTF
. TRBJ2-1 TRBV5-1 18 TRBD2 TGCGCCAGCAGCTCGGGACTAGCGGGGGTGAGCTCCTACAATGAGCAGTTCTTC CASSSGLAGVSSYNEQFF
. TRBJ2-7 TRBV7-3 12 TRBD2 TGTGCCACCCGGGGGGGGTTCCACGAGCAGTACTTC CATRGGFHEQYF
. TRBJ1-3 TRBV5-1 14 TRBD1 TGCGCCAGCACGGAACAGGGGTCTGGAAACACCATATATTTT CASTEQGSGNTIYF
. TRBJ2-3 TRBV27 18 TRBD2 TGTGCCAGCAGTTTGGGTGGTCGGACTAGCGGCCTGATGAATACGCAGTATTTT CASSLGGRTSGLMNTQYF
. TRBJ2-1 TRBV25-1 12 TRBD2 TGTGCCAGCGGACTGAGAGCGGGAGAGCAGTTCTTC CASGLRAGEQFF
few TRBJ1-2 TRBV14 16 TRBD1 TGTGCCAGCAGCCAACCCACACCGACAGGGCCAAAAGGCTACACCTTC CASSQPTPTGPKGYTF
. TRBJ2-1 TRBV9 13 . TGTGCCAGCAGCGTAGAACTATACAATGAGCAGTTCTTC CASSVELYNEQFF
once TRBJ1-1 TRBV19 13 . TGTGCCAGTAGCAGCGGATTGAACACTGAAGCTTTCTTT CASSSGLNTEAFF
. TRBJ1-3 TRBV12-5 14 . TGTGCTAGTGGGGACACCAACTCTGGAAACACCATATATTTT CASGDTNSGNTIYF
. TRBJ2-1 TRBV10-1 15 . TGCGCCAGCAGTGCCGGGGGAGCCTTTAGCAATGAGCAGTTCTTC CASSAGGAFSNEQFF
. TRBJ2-5 TRBV27 15 . TGTGCCAGCAGTTTATCCCGCGGGTACCAAGAGACCCAGTACTTC CASSLSRGYQETQYF
. TRBJ1-2 TRBV3-1/TRBV3-2 13 TRBD1 TGTGCCAGCAGCCTGGGACAGGGAAAAGGCTACACCTTC CASSLGQGKGYTF
few TRBJ1-3 TRBV12-3/TRBV12-4 13 . TGTGCCAGCAGTTACGGGGCTGGAAACACCATATATTTT CASSYGAGNTIYF
. TRBJ2-5 TRBV9 15 TRBD1 TGTGCCAGCAGCGTAGATGCGGGGACAGGATCGCCCCAGTACTTC CASSVDAGTGSPQYF
. TRBJ1-6 TRBV9 18 . TGTGCCAGCAGGGGTTTAGAGACGGGGGAGGACTATAATTCACCCCTCCACTTT CASRGLETGEDYNSPLHF
. TRBJ1-2 TRBV30 14 . TGTGCCTGGAGCGTACAGGTCGGGGGTACAGGCTACACCTTC CAWSVQVGGTGYTF
. TRBJ1-1 TRBV10-3 12 . TGTGCCATCAGTCCGACCAGCGTTGAAGCTTTCTTT CAISPTSVEAFF
. TRBJ1-2 TRBV19 14 TRBD1 TGTGCCAGTAGTCGTATAGGGACAGACTATGGCTACACCTTC CASSRIGTDYGYTF
. TRBJ2-5 TRBV7-6 14 TRBD2 TGTGCCAGCAGCACTACCGCGGGGGGGGAGACCCAGTACTTC CASSTTAGGETQYF
. TRBJ2-1 TRBV24-1 13 . TGTGCCACCAGTGATTACAAAGACAATGAGCAGTTCTTC CATSDYKDNEQFF
. TRBJ1-4 TRBV5-1 14 . TGCGCCAGCAGCCCCAGTGGGCGTCGGGAAAAACTGTTTTTT CASSPSGRREKLFF
. TRBJ2-3 TRBV11-2 17 . TGTGCCAGCAGCCACCCGGTGTCCGAGAGTTACACAGATACGCAGTATTTT CASSHPVSESYTDTQYF
. TRBJ2-5 TRBV9 16 TRBD1 TGTGCCAGCAGCGAACAGGGGGGCCCCTCCTCGGAGACCCAGTACTTC CASSEQGGPSSETQYF
. TRBJ2-4 TRBV30 11 . TGTGCCTGGGCAGCAGGGGACATTCAGTACTTC CAWAAGDIQYF
. TRBJ1-2 TRBV13 16 TRBD1 TGTGCCAGCAGCTTATATCTCGACAGGGAAGGGAATGGCTACACCTTC CASSLYLDREGNGYTF
. TRBJ1-2 TRBV2 12 . TGTGCCAGCAGTGCAATTGTAGCGCCGAGCACCTTC CASSAIVAPSTF
. TRBJ1-2 TRBV18 12 . TGTGCCAGCTCCCGGGAGTACTATGGCTACACCTTC CASSREYYGYTF
. TRBJ2-1 TRBV11-3 18 TRBD1 TGTGCCAGCAGCCCCCGACTTCGTGAGGGGGCCATTTTCAGTGAGCAGTTCTTC CASSPRLREGAIFSEQFF
. TRBJ2-7 TRBV19 14 . TGTGCCAGTAGTAGACGGGACTTCCCGTACGAGCAGTACTTC CASSRRDFPYEQYF
. TRBJ1-1 TRBV7-9 14 . TGTGCCAGCAGCTTAGGTGGGACAATGTCTGAAGCTTTCTTT CASSLGGTMSEAFF
. TRBJ2-2 TRBV11-3 15 . TGTGCCAGCAGCCCGGGACTCTATAACACCGGGGAGCTGTTTTTT CASSPGLYNTGELFF
few TRBJ2-5 TRBV21-1 17 . TGTGCCAGCGCCAATCTGGGACTAGCGGGTGGTGAGGAGACCCAGTACTTC CASANLGLAGGEETQYF
. TRBJ1-3 TRBV7-6 11 . TGTGCCAGCAGCTCCCAGGGTTCTCTGGAGTTT CASSSQGSLEF
. TRBJ2-7 TRBV27 15 TRBD1 TGTGCCAGCAGCCTCGCGGGGGACAGGGGGGACGAGCAGTACTTC CASSLAGDRGDEQYF
few TRBJ1-1 TRBV11-2 11 . TGTGCCAGCAGCTCTTACACTGAAGCTTTCTTT CASSSYTEAFF
. TRBJ2-5 TRBV19 13 TRBD2 TGTGCCAGTGCAAGCGGGGGGGGTGAGACCCAGTACTTC CASASGGGETQYF
once TRBJ1-5 TRBV29-1 15 TRBD1 TGCAGCGTCGGACAGGGGGCTTCTAGCAATCAGCCCCAGCATTTT CSVGQGASSNQPQHF
few TRBJ1-2 TRBV9 13 TRBD1 TGTGCCAGCAGCTCACCAGGGGGGTATGGCTACACCTTC CASSSPGGYGYTF
. TRBJ2-5 TRBV9 14 TRBD2 TGTGCCAGCAGCGGCGGGGGGCCCCAAGAGACCCAGTACTTC CASSGGGPQETQYF
. TRBJ2-7 TRBV30 14 TRBD1 TGTGCCTGGAGTAAATGGGACAGGGGTTACGAGCAGTACTTC CAWSKWDRGYEQYF